This TCR beta chain stems from a study of cytomegalovirus exposure and HLA in healthy donors. This clone was picked up many times. Germline lookup yields CDR1 MNHNS and CDR2 SASEGT. CDR3 size: 15 residues. V lost 1 base and J 0 bases, leaving 4 bases between the germline ends. Libraries were prepared by immunoSEQ multiplex PCR; TCRdb keeps only in-frame clonotypes and omits some of them. The sample carries about 250,000 clones, roughly 87% recorded once. The chain employs TRBV6-1 and TRBJ2-6; D not resolved. This clonotype was obtained from a man aged 18 to 29 in good health and CMV-seropositive. The sequencing sample was made of PBMCs. The DNA of the CDR3 is TGTGCCAGCAGTGAAGGCGGCTCTGGGGCCAACGTCCTGACTTTC. Encoded protein: CASSEGGSGANVLTF.